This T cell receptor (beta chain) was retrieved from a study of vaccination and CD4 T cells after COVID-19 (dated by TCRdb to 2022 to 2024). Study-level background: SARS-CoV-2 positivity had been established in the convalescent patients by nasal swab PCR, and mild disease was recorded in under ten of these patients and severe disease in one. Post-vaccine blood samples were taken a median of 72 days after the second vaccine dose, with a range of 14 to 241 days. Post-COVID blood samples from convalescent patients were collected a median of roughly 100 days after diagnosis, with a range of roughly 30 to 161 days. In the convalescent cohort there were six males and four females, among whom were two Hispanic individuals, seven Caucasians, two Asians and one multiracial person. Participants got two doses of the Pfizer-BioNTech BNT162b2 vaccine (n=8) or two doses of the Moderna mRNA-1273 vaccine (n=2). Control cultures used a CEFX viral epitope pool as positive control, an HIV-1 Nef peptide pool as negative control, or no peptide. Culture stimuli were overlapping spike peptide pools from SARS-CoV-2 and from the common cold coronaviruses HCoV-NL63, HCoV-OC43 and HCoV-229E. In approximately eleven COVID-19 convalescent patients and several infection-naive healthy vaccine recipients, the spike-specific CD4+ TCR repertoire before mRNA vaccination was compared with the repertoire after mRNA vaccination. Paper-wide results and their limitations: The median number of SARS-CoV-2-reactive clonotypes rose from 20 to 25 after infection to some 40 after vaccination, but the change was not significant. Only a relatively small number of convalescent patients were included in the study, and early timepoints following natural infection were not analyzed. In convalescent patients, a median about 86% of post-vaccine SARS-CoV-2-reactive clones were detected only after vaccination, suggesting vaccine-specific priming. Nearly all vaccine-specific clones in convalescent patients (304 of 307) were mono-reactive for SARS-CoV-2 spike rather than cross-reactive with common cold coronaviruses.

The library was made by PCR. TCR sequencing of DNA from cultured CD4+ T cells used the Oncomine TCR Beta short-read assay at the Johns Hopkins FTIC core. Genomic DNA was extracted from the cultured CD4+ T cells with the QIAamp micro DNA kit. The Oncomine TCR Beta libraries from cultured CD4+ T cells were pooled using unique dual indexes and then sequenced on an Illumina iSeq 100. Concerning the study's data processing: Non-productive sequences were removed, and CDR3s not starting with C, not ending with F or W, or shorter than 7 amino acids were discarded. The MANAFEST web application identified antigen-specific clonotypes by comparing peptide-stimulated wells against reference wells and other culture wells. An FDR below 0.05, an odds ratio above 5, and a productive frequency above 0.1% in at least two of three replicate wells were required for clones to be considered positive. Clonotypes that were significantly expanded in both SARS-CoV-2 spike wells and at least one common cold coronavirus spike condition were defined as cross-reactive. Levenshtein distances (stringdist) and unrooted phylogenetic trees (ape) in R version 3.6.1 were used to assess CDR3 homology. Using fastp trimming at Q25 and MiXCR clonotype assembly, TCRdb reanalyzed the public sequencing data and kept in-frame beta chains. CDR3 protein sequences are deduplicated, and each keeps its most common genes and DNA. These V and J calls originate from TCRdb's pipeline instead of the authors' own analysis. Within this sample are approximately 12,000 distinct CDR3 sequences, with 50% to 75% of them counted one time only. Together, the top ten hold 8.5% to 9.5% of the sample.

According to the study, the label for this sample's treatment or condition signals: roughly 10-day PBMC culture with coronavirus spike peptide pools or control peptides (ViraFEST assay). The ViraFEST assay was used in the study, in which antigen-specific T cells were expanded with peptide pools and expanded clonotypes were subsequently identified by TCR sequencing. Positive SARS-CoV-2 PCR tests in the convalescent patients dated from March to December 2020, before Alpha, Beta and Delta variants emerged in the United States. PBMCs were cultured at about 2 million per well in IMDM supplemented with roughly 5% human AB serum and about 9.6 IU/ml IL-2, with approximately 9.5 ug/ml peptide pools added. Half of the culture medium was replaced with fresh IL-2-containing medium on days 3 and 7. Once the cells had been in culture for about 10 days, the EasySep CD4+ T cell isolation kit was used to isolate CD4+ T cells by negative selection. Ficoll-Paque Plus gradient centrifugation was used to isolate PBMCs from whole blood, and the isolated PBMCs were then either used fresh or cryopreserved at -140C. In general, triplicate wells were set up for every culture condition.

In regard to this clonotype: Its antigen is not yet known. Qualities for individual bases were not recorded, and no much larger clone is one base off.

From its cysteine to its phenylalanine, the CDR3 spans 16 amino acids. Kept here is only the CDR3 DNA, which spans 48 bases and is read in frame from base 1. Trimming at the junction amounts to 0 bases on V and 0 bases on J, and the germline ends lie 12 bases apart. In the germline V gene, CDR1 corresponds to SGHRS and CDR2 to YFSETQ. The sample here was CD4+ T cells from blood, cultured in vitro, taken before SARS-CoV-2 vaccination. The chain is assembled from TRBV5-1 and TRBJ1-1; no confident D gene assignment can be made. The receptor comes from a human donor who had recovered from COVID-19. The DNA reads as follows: TGCGCCAGCAGCTTGGAAGGGTCCGGCATGAACACTGAAGCTTTCTTT. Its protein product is CASSLEGSGMNTEAFF.